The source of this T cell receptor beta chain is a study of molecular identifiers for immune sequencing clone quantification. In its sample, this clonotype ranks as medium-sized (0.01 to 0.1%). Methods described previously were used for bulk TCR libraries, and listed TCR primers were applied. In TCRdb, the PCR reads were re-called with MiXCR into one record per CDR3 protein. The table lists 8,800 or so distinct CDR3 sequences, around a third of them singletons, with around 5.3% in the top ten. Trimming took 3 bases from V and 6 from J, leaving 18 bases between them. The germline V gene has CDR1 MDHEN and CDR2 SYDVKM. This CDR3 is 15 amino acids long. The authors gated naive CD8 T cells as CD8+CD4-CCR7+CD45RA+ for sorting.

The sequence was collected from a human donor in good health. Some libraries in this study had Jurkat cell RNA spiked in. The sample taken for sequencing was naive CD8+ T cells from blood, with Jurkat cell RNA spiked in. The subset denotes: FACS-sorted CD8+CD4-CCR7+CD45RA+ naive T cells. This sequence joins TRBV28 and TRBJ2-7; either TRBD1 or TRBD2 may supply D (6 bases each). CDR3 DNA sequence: TGTGCCAGCAGTTTTCGGGGGCCTCGGTCTTTCGAGCAGTACTTC. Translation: CASSFRGPRSFEQYF.